One sample yielded the 13 T cell receptor beta chains listed below, sequenced in a study of CD8+CD57+ T cells in acquired aplastic anemia. The template used for profiling TCR beta VDJ and CDR3 was genomic DNA. TCRdb itself ran the reads through MiXCR, one entry per CDR3 protein. The sample yields approximately 300,000 distinct CDR3 sequences, roughly 61% seen once. CD8+CD57+ cell expansion, shown by flow cytometry, had occurred in the patients selected for sequencing. Sequences were obtained from sorted CD4+, CD8+, or CD8+CD57+ T cells (not recorded which) from PBMCs. All receptors come from a human donor with aplastic anemia.

The chain uses TRBV5-1 and TRBJ2-2; 9 positions agree with TRBD2. In germline, CDR1 is SGHRS, CDR2 YFSETQ. V trimming: 4 bases; J trimming: 2 bases; junction bases outside the gene matches: 6. The CDR3 is 16 residues long. DNA of the CDR3: TGCGCCAGCAGCCCCCAAGCGGGAGGTAACACCGGGGAGCTGTTTTTT. Its protein product is CASSPQAGGNTGELFF. The full variable domain, its missing parts supplied by reference TRBV5-1 and TRBJ2-2, is KAGVTQTPRYLIKTRGQQVTLSCSPISGHRSVSWYQQTPGQGLQFLFEYFSETQRNKGNFPGRFSGRQFSNSRSEMNVSTLELGDSALYLCASSPQAGGNTGELFFGEGSRLTVL.

This clonotype showed up many times. The chain has TRBV20-1 and TRBJ2-7; 13 bases are shared with TRBD2. CDR3 length equals 13 residues. Germline loops: CDR1 DFQATT, CDR2 SNEGSKA (reference sequence). After removal of 2 bases from V and 10 bases from J, the junction contained 5 bases not matched to a gene. As DNA, the CDR3 is TGCAGTGCTAGAACTAGCGGGGGGGCGGAACAGTACTTC. Translated, it gives CSARTSGGAEQYF.

V and J are TRBV12-5 and TRBJ2-1; 7 bases are shared with TRBD1. Germline V gene data show CDR1 as LGHNT and CDR2 as FRNRAP. The ends lost 3 bases at V and 4 bases at J; junction bases unmatched: 6. This CDR3 comprises 15 residues. The CDR3 protein is CASGLREGAYNEQFF. As DNA, the CDR3 is TGTGCTAGTGGTTTACGCGAGGGGGCTTACAATGAGCAGTTCTTC. The full variable domain, with the rest looked up from reference TRBV12-5 and TRBJ2-1, is DARVTQTPRHKVTEMGQEVTMRCQPILGHNTVFWYRQTMMQGLELLAYFRNRAPLDDSGMPKDRFSAEMPDATLATLKIQPSEPRDSAVYFCASGLREGAYNEQFFGPGTRLTVL.

This clonotype was counted at least ten times. The genes are TRBV18 and TRBJ2-5; tentative D call: TRBD1 (6 bases). There are 14 residues in the CDR3. V gave up 4 bases and J gave up 4 bases, with 13 bases separating them. Germline V gives CDR1 KGHSH, CDR2 LQKENI. CDR3 nucleotides: TGTGCCAGCTCACTGAACAGGGCCGGAGAGACCCAGTACTTC. It is translated as CASSLNRAGETQYF.

J is TRBJ1-5 and V is TRBV20-1; D is undetermined. V was pared by 3 bases and J by 4 bases, with 10 bases between. This CDR3 is built from 13 residues. Per the germline V gene, CDR1 is DFQATT and CDR2 is SNEGSKA (reference sequence). This CDR3 is CSARVGGNQPQHF. The CDR3 nucleotides are TGCAGTGCTAGGGTCGGAGGTAATCAGCCCCAGCATTTT.

The chain has TRBV9 and TRBJ2-3; 8 nucleotides line up with TRBD1. The CDR3 is 15 amino acids. The V segment lost 1 base and the J segment 6 bases; nucleotides outside the gene matches: 7. Germline lookup yields CDR1 SGDLS and CDR2 YYNGEE. The CDR3 sequence: CASSVQGAPSDTQYF. CDR3 coding DNA: TGTGCCAGCAGCGTACAGGGGGCGCCATCCGATACGCAGTATTTT.

The chain is built from TRBV10-3 and TRBJ1-1; 12 bases are shared with TRBD1. Trimming at V came to 0 bases and at J to 5 bases, leaving 10 bases not matched to a gene. Germline assignment: CDR1 ENHRY and CDR2 SYGVKD. This CDR3 contains 18 residues. CDR3 loop: CAISESAGRDRGRTEAFF. DNA of the CDR3: TGTGCCATCAGTGAGTCTGCGGGGAGGGACAGGGGGCGAACTGAAGCTTTCTTT.

V usage is TRBV7-8 and J usage is TRBJ1-5, with D uncertain. Germline CDR1 SGHVS, CDR2 FQNEAQ. This CDR3 contains 13 residues. Trimming took 1 base from V and 6 from J, leaving 7 bases between them. CDR3 residues: CASSLEPIQPQHF. The CDR3 region has the DNA TGTGCCAGCAGCTTAGAGCCTATTCAGCCCCAGCATTTT.

This chain links TRBV20-1 with TRBJ2-5, with 12 nucleotides matching TRBD2. The CDR3 extends over 14 amino acids. J gave up 4 bases and V 6 bases, and 6 bases lay outside the gene matches. From germline, CDR1 is DFQATT and CDR2 SNEGSKA (reference sequence). The DNA for the CDR3 is TGCAGTGCGCTACGACTAGCGGGAGCAGAGACCCAGTACTTC. Translated: CSALRLAGAETQYF.

This chain uses TRBV3-1 with TRBJ1-1, with no clear D. The germline gives CDR1 LGHDT, CDR2 YNNKEL (reference sequence). With 0 bases removed from V and 1 base from J, the gap between germline ends came to 6 bases. This CDR3 spans 14 amino acids. DNA for the CDR3: TGTGCCAGCAGCCAAGAGGGAGGGAACACTGAAGCTTTCTTT. Translating it yields CASSQEGGNTEAFF.

The DNA for the CDR3 is TGCAGTGCTAGGAGTGGACAGGACGGAGGCACAGATACGCAGTATTTT. Translation gives CSARSGQDGGTDTQYF. The chain joins TRBV20-1 to TRBJ2-3; TRBD1 matches 7 bases. The CDR3 loop spans 16 amino acids. In germline, CDR1 is DFQATT, CDR2 SNEGSKA (reference sequence). V shed 3 bases and J 1 base; nucleotides not matched to a gene: 10.

The chain links TRBV28 to TRBJ2-3; 10 bases map to TRBD2. After removal of 2 bases from V and 1 base from J, the junction contained 9 bases not matched to a gene. The CDR3 loop spans 18 amino acids. CDR1 is MDHEN, CDR2 SYDVKM, per germline. The DNA for the CDR3 is TGTGCCAGCAGTTTACCCCTACAGCGGGGGGGCGGCACAGATACGCAGTATTTT. Its protein product is CASSLPLQRGGGTDTQYF.

The chain carries TRBV25-1 and TRBJ2-4; 14 nucleotides line up with TRBD2. The CDR3 spans 15 residues. Germline assignment: CDR1 MGHDK and CDR2 SYGVNS. V lost 2 bases and J lost 6; bases outside the gene matches: 0. In nucleotides, the CDR3 is TGTGCCAGCAGTGAAGGGACTAGCGGGAGAAACATTCAGTACTTC. This gives the protein CASSEGTSGRNIQYF.